Shown below are 5 T cell receptor beta chains from a single sample sequenced in a study of Ad26.COV2.S vaccination and SARS-CoV-2 variants (dated by TCRdb to 2020 to 2023). Library preparation was by the immunoSEQ multiplex PCR assay. This immuneACCESS table, as held by TCRdb, lists in-frame sequences with V and J called but not all clones. Of the missing ones, under half trace to an unresolved V gene in checked studies; the others have no known cause. Counted in this sample were about 380,000 clones; 83% of them appeared once. Around 7.4% of the sample comes from the top ten. The treatment or condition label here, explained by the study, means: some 20 received Ad26.COV2.S at low or high dose, single or two shots; about 5 received placebo; per-sample allocation not given. Repertoires of vaccine and placebo recipients were sequenced from samples collected on day 63 after the first injection. The sequenced sample was peripheral blood, obtained in a trial of Ad26.COV2.S vaccine versus placebo. The receptors were sampled from a person aged 18-65 years who received the Ad26.COV2.S COVID-19 vaccine or a placebo.

The V gene is TRBV7-2, the J gene TRBJ2-1; D is ambiguous. From germline, CDR1 is SGHTA and CDR2 FQGNSA. V gave up 5 bases and J gave up 7 bases, with 9 bases separating them. CDR3 size: 12 residues. Here the CDR3 reads CASSPPANEQFF. CDR3 coding DNA: TGTGCCAGCAGCCCCCCCGCTAATGAGCAGTTCTTC.

This chain connects TRBV2 to TRBJ1-2; possible D gene TRBD1, 5 bases. This CDR3 region has 13 residues. Germline V lookup: CDR1 SNHLY, CDR2 FYNNEI. V was cut by 7 bases and J by 8 bases, with 17 bases left in between. The CDR3 bases are TGTGCCAGCATTCTCGGGGCTGTAGGGGGCTACACCTTC. Amino acids: CASILGAVGGYTF.

CDR3 region: CASSMPGGGWTEAFF. Here the CDR3 DNA reads TGTGCCAGTAGTATGCCTGGAGGGGGATGGACTGAAGCTTTCTTT. This chain uses TRBV19 with TRBJ1-1; D perhaps matches TRBD1 (6 bases). Trimming removed 3 bases at V and 5 bases at J, with 16 bases between. CDR1 LNHDA and CDR2 SQIVND come from the germline V gene (reference sequence). The CDR3 sequence is 15 residues long.

The CDR3 region is CASSQDLGAGSDTEAFF. The CDR3 region has the DNA TGTGCCAGCAGCCAAGATCTTGGGGCAGGGAGCGACACTGAAGCTTTCTTT. The chain is built from TRBV4-2 and TRBJ1-1; D perhaps matches TRBD1 (5 bases). Germline V CDR1 and CDR2: LGHNA, YNFKEQ. Trimming cost V 0 bases and J 3 bases, with 17 bases left between them. The CDR3 is 17 amino acids.

V is TRBV9 and J is TRBJ2-1; 12 bases map to TRBD2. CDR3 size: 17 residues. Germline lookup yields CDR1 SGDLS and CDR2 YYNGEE. V shed 0 bases, J shed 5 bases, and the junction held 6 bases outside the gene matches. The CDR3: CASSVVTSGGHNNEQFF. The CDR3 DNA reads as TGTGCCAGCAGCGTAGTGACTAGCGGGGGTCACAACAATGAGCAGTTCTTC.